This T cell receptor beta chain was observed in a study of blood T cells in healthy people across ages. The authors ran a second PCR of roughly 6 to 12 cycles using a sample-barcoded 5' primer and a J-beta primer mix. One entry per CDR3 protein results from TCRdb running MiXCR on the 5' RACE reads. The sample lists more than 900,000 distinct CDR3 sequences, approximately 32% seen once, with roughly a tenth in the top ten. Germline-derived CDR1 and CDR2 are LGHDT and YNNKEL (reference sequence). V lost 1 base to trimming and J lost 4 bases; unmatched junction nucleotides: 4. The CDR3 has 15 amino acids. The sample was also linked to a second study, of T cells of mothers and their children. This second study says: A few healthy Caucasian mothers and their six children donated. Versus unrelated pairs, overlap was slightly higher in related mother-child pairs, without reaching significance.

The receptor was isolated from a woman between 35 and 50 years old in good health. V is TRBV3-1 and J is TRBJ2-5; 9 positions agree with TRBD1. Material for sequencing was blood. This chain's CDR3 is CASSQVRTGVETQYF. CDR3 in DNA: TGTGCCAGCAGCCAAGTTAGGACAGGGGTAGAGACCCAGTACTTC.